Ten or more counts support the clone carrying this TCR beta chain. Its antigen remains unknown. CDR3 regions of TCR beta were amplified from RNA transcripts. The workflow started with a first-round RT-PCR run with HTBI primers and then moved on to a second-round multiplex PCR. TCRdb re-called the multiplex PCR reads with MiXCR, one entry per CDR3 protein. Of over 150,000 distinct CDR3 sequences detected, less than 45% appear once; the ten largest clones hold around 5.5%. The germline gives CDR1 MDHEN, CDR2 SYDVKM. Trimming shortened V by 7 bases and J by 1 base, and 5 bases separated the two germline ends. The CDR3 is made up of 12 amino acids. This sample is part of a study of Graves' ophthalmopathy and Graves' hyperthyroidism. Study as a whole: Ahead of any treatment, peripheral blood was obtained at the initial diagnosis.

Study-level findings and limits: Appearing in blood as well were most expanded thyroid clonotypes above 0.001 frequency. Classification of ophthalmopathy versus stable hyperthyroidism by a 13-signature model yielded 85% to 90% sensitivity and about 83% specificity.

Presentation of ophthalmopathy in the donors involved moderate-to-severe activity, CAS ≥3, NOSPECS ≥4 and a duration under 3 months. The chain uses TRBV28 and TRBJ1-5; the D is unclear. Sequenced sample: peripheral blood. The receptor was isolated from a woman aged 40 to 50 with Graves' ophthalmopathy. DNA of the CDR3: TGTGCCAGCAACCCGAGCAATCAGCCCCAGCATTTT. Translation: CASNPSNQPQHF.